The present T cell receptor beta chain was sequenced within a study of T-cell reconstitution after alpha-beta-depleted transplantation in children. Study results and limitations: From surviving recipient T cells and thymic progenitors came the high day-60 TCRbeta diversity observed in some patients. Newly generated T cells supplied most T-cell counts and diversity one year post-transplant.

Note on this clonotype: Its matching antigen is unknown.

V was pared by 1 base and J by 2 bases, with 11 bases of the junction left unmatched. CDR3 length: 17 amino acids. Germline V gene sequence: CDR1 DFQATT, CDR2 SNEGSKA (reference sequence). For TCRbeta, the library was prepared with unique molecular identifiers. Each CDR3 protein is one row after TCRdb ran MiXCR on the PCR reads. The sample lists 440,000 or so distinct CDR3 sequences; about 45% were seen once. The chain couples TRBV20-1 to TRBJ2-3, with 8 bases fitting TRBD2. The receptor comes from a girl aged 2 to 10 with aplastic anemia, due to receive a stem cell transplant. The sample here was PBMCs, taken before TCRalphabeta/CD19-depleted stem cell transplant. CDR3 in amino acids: CSARGGLGGGFTDTQYF. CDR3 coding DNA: TGCAGTGCTAGAGGGGGCTTGGGCGGGGGGTTCACAGATACGCAGTATTTT.